The 15 T cell receptor beta chains below all came from one sample that was sequenced in a study of beta chain features in type 1 diabetes. Expressed TCRB transcripts were sequenced because the isolated RNA had all been reverse transcribed beforehand. Sequencing was performed with immunoSEQ multiplex PCR; in TCRdb, only in-frame clones are kept and a portion is missing. The sample lists approximately 37,000 clones, around 45% seen once, with under 0.9% in the top ten. Sequencing was done on a sample of central memory CD4+ T cells from blood. These receptors all stem from a woman aged 18-29 years in good health.

The gene calls are TRBV5-4 and TRBJ2-7; maybe TRBD1 (6 bases). CDR3 length: 13 residues. V gave up 4 bases and J gave up 7 bases, with 15 bases separating them. The germline V gene encodes CDR1 SGHNT and CDR2 YYREEE (reference sequence). CDR3 DNA: TGTGCCAGCAGCACTAGACAGGCCCATGAGCAGTACTTC. It is translated as CASSTRQAHEQYF.

This clone was counted a single time. In DNA form, the CDR3 reads TGTGCCAGTAGGCCACAGGGTGGCAATCAGCCCCAGCATTTT. This translates into CASRPQGGNQPQHF. This chain connects TRBV19 to TRBJ1-5; D is possibly TRBD1 (6 bases). V shed 6 bases and J shed 2 bases, with 11 bases lying between them. CDR1 is LNHDA, CDR2 SQIVND, per germline (reference sequence). The CDR3 consists of 14 residues.

This chain links TRBV7-8 with TRBJ1-5, with D unresolved. The CDR3 has 13 residues. CDR1 is SGHVS and CDR2 is FQNEAQ in the germline V gene. Trimming removed 2 bases from V and 5 bases from J, with 7 bases in between. The CDR3 loop reads CASSLLSDQPQHF. As DNA, the CDR3 is TGTGCCAGCAGCTTACTGTCCGATCAGCCCCAGCATTTT.

In this sample, this clone turned up a few times. The rearrangement uses TRBV7-3 and TRBJ2-5; TRBD1 aligns across 8 bases. The V gene end was trimmed by 4 bases and the J gene end by 7 bases; junction bases not matched to a gene: 5. The CDR3 has 13 residues. Germline V lookup: CDR1 SGHTA, CDR2 FQGTGA. CDR3 nucleotides: TGTGCCAGCAGCTCAGGACAGGGCGGGACCCAGTACTTC. It yields the protein CASSSGQGGTQYF.

This chain uses TRBV2 with TRBJ1-1; the match to TRBD1 covers 7 bases. This CDR3 has 13 amino acids. After removal of 3 bases from V and 7 bases from J, the junction contained 5 bases not matched to a gene. Germline V gene data show CDR1 as SNHLY and CDR2 as FYNNEI. The CDR3 DNA reads as TGTGCCAGCAGTGATCCCGGACAGGATGAAGCTTTCTTT. The encoded protein is CASSDPGQDEAFF.

The table lists this clone with a few counts. The chain uses TRBV25-1 and TRBJ2-5, with D maybe TRBD1 (6 bases). This CDR3 has 18 amino acids. V lost 1 base to trimming and J lost 1 base, with 19 bases between them. The V gene's germline CDR1 is MGHDK and CDR2 SYGVNS. The DNA for the CDR3 is TGTGCCAGCAGTGAATCACAGGGCCCCCGGTGGGCCCAAGAGACCCAGTACTTC. This gives the protein CASSESQGPRWAQETQYF.

This clone was recorded a few times. This sequence joins TRBV19 and TRBJ2-6; possibly TRBD2 for D (6 bases). Germline V gives CDR1 LNHDA, CDR2 SQIVND (reference sequence). Trimming took off 8 bases at V and 0 bases at J, with 17 bases between the two ends. The CDR3 covers 17 residues. The CDR3 reads CASCPSGLLSGANVLTF. The CDR3, as DNA: TGTGCCAGTTGCCCTTCGGGACTGCTCTCTGGGGCCAACGTCCTGACTTTC.

This sequence joins TRBV5-6 and TRBJ2-7; D gene unclear. This CDR3 contains 16 residues. CDR1 and CDR2 from the germline V gene are SGHDT and YYEEEE. V gave up 4 bases and J gave up 2 bases, with 19 bases separating them. The CDR3 region is CASSLLTPRRPYEQYF. Written as DNA, the CDR3 is TGTGCCAGCAGCCTTCTGACCCCAAGGAGACCCTACGAGCAGTACTTC. Full variable domain (rest looked up from reference TRBV5-6 and TRBJ2-7): DAGVTQSPTHLIKTRGQQVTLRCSPKSGHDTVSWYQQALGQGPQFIFQYYEEEERQRGNFPDRFSGHQFPNYSSELNVNALLLGDSALYLCASSLLTPRRPYEQYFGPGTRLTVT.

This chain joins TRBV19 and TRBJ1-5; TRBD1 matches 10 bases. V lost 5 bases, J lost 7 bases, and 5 bases stayed unmatched. The CDR3 extends over 14 amino acids. Germline V gene lookup returns CDR1 LNHDA and CDR2 SQIVND (reference sequence). CDR3 in DNA: TGTGCCAGTAGTTCGACAGGGGGCCGGCAGCCCCAGCATTTT. Translating gives CASSSTGGRQPQHF.

This clone was recorded only once. The chain couples TRBV6-5 to TRBJ1-1, with a weak D call TRBD1 (5 bases). The CDR3 loop spans 14 amino acids. The V end was cut by 8 bases, the J end by 0 bases, with 13 bases between. Germline V gene lookup returns CDR1 MNHEY and CDR2 SVGAGI. Written as DNA, the CDR3 is TGTGCCAGCGTGGGGGGTGGGATGAACACTGAAGCTTTCTTT. Encoded protein: CASVGGGMNTEAFF.

CDR3 nucleotides: TGCGCCAGCAGCTTGGGACAGGGAGGATCCTACGAGCAGTACTTC. Its protein product is CASSLGQGGSYEQYF. The chain is built from TRBV5-1 and TRBJ2-7, with D possibly being TRBD1 (7 bases). Trimming stripped 0 bases from V and 1 base from J, with 11 bases between. The CDR3 extends over 15 amino acids. Germline V gene data show CDR1 as SGHRS and CDR2 as YFSETQ.

The chain uses TRBV6-6 and TRBJ2-3, with 7 bases matching TRBD2. J lost 6 bases, V lost 6 bases, and 6 bases had no gene match. CDR1 is MNHNY and CDR2 is SVGAGI in the germline V gene (reference sequence). The CDR3 loop spans 13 amino acids. Written as DNA, the CDR3 is TGTGCCAGCAGCGTAGCCGGGGGGGATACGCAGTATTTT. Its translation: CASSVAGGDTQYF.

The gene calls are TRBV21-1 and TRBJ2-1; the table gives TRBD2 as D, unverified against the DNA. TRBV21-1 corresponds to a pseudogene. The CDR3 spans 16 residues. CDR3 amino acids: CASSKGGRESVGEQFF. CDR3 DNA sequence: TGTGCCAGCAGCAAAGGGGGACGGGAGTCGGTTGGTGAGCAGTTCTTC.

This chain connects TRBV5-1 to TRBJ1-1; 9 bases align to TRBD1. The ends lost 4 bases at V and 2 bases at J; junction bases unmatched: 3. CDR1 and CDR2 (germline): SGHRS, YFSETQ. The CDR3 extends over 14 amino acids. The CDR3 nucleotides are TGCGCCAGCAGCACGGACAGGGGCAACACTGAAGCTTTCTTT. Translation: CASSTDRGNTEAFF.

The CDR3: CASSRDREINTIYF. The DNA for the CDR3 is TGTGCCAGCAGCCGCGACAGGGAGATAAACACCATATATTTT. The chain employs TRBV13 and TRBJ1-3; 7 bases agree with TRBD1. Trimming removed 5 bases from V and 6 bases from J; junction bases left unmatched: 7. This CDR3 contains 14 residues. Germline V gives CDR1 PRHDT, CDR2 FYEKMQ (reference sequence). Variable domain in full (rest from reference TRBV13 and TRBJ1-3): AAGVIQSPRHLIKEKRETATLKCYPIPRHDTVYWYQQGPGQDPQFLISFYEKMQSDKGSIPDRFSAQQFSDYHSELNMSSLELGDSALYFCASSRDREINTIYFGEGSWLTVV.